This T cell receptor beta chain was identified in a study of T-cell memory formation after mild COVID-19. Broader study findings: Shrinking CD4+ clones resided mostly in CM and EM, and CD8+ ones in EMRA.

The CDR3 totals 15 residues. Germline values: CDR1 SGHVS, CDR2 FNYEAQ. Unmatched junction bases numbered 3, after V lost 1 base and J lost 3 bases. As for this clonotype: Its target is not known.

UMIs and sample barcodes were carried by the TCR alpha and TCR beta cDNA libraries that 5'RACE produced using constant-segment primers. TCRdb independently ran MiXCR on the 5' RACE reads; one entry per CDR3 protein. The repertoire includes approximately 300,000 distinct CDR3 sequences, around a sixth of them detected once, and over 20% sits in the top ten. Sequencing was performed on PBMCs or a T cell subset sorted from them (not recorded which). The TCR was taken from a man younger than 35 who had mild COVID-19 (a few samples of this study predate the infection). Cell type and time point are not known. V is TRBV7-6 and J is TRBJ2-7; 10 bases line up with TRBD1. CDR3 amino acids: CASSLGQGAFYEQYF. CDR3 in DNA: TGTGCCAGCAGCTTAGGACAGGGGGCTTTCTACGAGCAGTACTTC.